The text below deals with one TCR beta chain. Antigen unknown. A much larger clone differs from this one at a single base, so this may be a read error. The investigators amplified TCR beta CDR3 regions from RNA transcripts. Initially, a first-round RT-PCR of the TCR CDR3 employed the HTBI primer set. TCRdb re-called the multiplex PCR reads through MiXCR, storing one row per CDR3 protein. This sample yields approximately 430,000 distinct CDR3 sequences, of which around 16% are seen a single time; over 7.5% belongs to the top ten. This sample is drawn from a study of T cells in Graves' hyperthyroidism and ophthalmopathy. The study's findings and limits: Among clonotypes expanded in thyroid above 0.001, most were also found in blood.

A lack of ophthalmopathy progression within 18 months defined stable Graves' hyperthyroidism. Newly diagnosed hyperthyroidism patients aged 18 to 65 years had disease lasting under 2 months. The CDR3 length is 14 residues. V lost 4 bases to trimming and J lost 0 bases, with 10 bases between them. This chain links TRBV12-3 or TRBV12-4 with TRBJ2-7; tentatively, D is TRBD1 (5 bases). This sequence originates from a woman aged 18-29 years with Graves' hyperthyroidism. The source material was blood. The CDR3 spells CASSSADNSYEQYF. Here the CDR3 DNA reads TGTGCCAGCAGTTCGGCGGACAACTCCTACGAGCAGTACTTC.